This entry is about one T cell receptor (beta chain). No cognate antigen has been identified for it. Within one base of it there is no much larger clone, and no base qualities were kept. The data were taken from a study of radiotherapy plus CTLA-4 blockade in lung cancer (dated by TCRdb to the late 2010s). Regarding the research as a whole: Among enrolled patients, 15% to 20% had an objective response and 25% to 35% reached disease control.

The study tested focal radiation therapy combined with CTLA-4 blockade (ipilimumab) in patients with chemo-refractory metastatic non-small-cell lung cancer. Reading the germline V gene gives CDR1 ENHRY and CDR2 SYGVKD. Including the terminal cysteine and phenylalanine, the CDR3 comprises 12 residues. The entry retains the CDR3 DNA only, 36 bases that are in frame from base 1. The investigation overall reported the following: After treatment with radiotherapy and ipilimumab, TCR clones that originated in tumors expanded in peripheral blood. The strongest predictors of response, as reported, were early dynamic changes in blood T cell clones along with a rise in serum interferon-beta after radiation.

The library relied on the immunoSEQ multiplex PCR assay. The source is immuneACCESS, and TCRdb retained only in-frame sequences with V and J called. Part of the clones is not carried over; for the studies checked, unresolved V genes explain less than half of this, and the remainder is unexplained. The sample table holds fewer than 100,000 clones, of which 75% to 90% were seen once. The top ten clonotypes cover 0.75% to 1% of the sample. The sequence was collected from a human donor with non-small cell lung cancer who had stable disease on radiotherapy plus ipilimumab. The chain is encoded by TRBV10-3 joined to TRBJ2-5; the D gene lacks a confident call. The J call may be incorrect, as the DNA end agrees better with TRBJ2-7. Material: peripheral blood, obtained from a patient treated with radiotherapy plus ipilimumab. The CDR3 loop reads CAISESRNEQYF. The nucleotides are TGTGCCATCAGTGAATCTAGAAACGAGCAGTACTTC.